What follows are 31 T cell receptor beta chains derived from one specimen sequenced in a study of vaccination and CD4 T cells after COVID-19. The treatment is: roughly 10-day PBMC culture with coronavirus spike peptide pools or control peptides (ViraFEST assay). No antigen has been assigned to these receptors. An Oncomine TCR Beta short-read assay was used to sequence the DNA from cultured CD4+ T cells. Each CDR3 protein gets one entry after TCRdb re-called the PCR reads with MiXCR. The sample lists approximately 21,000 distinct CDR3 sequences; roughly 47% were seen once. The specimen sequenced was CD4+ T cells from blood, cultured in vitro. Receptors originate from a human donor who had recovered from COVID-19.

CDR3: CASSKGLAGTGELFF. CDR3 bases: TGTGCCAGTAGTAAAGGACTAGCGGGAACCGGGGAGCTGTTTTTT. The chain is built from TRBV19 and TRBJ2-2; TRBD2 matches at 12 bases. The CDR3 contains 15 residues. J was trimmed by 5 bases and V by 4 bases; bases with no gene match: 2. Germline V gene lookup returns CDR1 LNHDA and CDR2 SQIVND (reference sequence).

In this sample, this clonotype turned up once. The CDR3 region has the DNA TGTGCCAGCAGCCCTCCGGGGGCCTCGGGGTCCTATGGCTACACCTTC. It yields the protein CASSPPGASGSYGYTF. The chain is built from TRBV28 and TRBJ1-2; tentatively, D is TRBD1 (6 bases). Per germline, CDR1 MDHEN and CDR2 SYDVKM. The CDR3 is 16 residues long. Trimming pared 6 bases from V and 4 bases from J, leaving 21 bases between.

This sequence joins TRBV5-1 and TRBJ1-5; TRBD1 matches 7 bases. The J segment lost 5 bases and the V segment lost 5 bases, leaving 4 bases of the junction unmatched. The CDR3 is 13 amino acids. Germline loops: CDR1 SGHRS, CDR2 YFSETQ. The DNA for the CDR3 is TGCGCCAGCAGTTCTACAGGGGATCAGCCCCAGCATTTT. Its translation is CASSSTGDQPQHF.

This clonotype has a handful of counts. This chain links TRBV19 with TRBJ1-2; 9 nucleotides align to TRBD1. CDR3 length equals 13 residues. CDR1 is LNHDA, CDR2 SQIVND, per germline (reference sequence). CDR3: CGPTTGGTLGYTF. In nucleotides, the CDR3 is TGTGGCCCAACGACAGGGGGAACTCTTGGCTACACCTTC.

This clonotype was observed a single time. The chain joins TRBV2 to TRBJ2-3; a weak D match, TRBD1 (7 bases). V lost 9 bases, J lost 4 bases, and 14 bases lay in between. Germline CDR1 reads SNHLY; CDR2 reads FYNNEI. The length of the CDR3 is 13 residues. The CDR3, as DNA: TGTGCCAGGCAGGGGGGCGTCGCAGATACGCAGTATTTT. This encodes CARQGGVADTQYF. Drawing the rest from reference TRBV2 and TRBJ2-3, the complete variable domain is EPEVTQTPSHQVTQMGQEVILRCVPISNHLYFYWYRQILGQKVEFLVSFYNNEISEKSEIFDDQFSVERPDGSNFTLKIRSTKLEDSAMYFCARQGGVADTQYFGPGTRLTVL.

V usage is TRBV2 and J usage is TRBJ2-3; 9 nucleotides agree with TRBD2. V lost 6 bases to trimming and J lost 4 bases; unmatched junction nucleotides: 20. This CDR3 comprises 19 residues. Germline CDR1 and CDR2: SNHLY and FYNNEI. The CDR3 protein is CASRFASAGGFLGADTQYF. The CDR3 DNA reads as TGTGCCAGCAGGTTCGCCAGCGCGGGAGGGTTCCTAGGGGCAGATACGCAGTATTTT.

CDR3 in amino acids: CASSPTGISAGAPEAFF. The CDR3, as DNA: TGTGCCAGCAGCCCAACCGGGATATCAGCGGGCGCGCCTGAAGCTTTCTTT. This sequence joins TRBV25-1 and TRBJ1-1; D remains unclear. V lost 6 bases and J lost 6, with 26 bases in between. The CDR3 extends over 17 amino acids. From germline, CDR1 is MGHDK and CDR2 SYGVNS.

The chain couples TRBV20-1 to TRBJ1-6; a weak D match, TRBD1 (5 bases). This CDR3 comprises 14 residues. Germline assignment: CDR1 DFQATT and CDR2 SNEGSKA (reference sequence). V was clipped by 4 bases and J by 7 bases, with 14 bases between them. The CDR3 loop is CSANNQGQNSPLHF. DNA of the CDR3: TGCAGTGCTAACAATCAGGGCCAGAATTCACCCCTCCACTTT.

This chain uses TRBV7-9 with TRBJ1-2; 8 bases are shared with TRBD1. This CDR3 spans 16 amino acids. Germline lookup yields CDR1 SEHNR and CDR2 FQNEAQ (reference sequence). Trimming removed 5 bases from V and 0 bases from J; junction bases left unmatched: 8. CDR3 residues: CASSPGQGLSNYGYTF. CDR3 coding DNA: TGTGCCAGCAGCCCCGGACAGGGCCTATCTAACTATGGCTACACCTTC.

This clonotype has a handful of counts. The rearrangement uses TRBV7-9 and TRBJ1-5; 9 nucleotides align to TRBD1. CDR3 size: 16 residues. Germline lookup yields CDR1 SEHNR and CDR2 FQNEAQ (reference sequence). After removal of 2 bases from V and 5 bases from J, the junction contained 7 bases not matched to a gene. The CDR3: CASSLIGQGQDQPQHF. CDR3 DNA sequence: TGTGCCAGCAGCTTAATTGGACAGGGGCAAGATCAGCCCCAGCATTTT.

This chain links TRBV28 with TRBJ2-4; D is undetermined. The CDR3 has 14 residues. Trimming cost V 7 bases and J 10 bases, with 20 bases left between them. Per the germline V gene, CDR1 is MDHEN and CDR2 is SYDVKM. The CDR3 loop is CASTTSGPRVIQYF. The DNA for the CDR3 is TGTGCCAGCACCACTTCTGGCCCCCGCGTAATTCAGTACTTC.

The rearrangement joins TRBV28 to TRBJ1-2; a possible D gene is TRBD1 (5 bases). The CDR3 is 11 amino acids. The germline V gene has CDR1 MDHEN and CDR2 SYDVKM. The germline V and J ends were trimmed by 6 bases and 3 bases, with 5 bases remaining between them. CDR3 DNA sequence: TGTGCCAGCAGACAGGACTATGGCTACACCTTC. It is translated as CASRQDYGYTF.

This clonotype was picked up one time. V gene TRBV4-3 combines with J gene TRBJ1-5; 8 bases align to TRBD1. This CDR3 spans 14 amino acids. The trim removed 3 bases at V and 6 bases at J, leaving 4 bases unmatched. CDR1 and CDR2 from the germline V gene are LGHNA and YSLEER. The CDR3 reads CASSQQTGAQPQHF. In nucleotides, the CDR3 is TGCGCCAGCAGCCAGCAGACAGGGGCTCAGCCCCAGCATTTT.

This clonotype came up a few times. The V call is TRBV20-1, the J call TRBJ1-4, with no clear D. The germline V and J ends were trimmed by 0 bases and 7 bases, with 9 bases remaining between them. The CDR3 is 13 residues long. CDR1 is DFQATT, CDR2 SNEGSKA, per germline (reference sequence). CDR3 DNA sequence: TGCAGTGCTAGAGATGTGGACGGTGAAAAACTGTTTTTT. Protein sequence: CSARDVDGEKLFF.

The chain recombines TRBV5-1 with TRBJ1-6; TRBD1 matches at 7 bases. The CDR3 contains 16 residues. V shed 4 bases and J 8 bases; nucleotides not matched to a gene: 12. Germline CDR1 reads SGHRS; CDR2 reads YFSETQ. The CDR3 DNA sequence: TGCGCCAGCAGCGGCTCCCCGACAGGGAGGGATTCACCCCTCCACTTT. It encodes CASSGSPTGRDSPLHF.

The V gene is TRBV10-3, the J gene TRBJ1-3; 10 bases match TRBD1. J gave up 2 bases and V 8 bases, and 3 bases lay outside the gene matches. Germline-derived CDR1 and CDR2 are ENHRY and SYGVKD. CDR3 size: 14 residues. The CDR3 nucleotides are TGTGCCATCGGGACAGGGGCTACTGGAAACACCATATATTTT. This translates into CAIGTGATGNTIYF.

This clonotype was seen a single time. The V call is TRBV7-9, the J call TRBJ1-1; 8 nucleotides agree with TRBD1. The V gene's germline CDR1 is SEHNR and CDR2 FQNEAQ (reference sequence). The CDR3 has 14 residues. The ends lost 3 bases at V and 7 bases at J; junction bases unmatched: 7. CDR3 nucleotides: TGTGCCAGCAGCTTCCTCCAGGGGGCCGGTGAAGCTTTCTTT. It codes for CASSFLQGAGEAFF.

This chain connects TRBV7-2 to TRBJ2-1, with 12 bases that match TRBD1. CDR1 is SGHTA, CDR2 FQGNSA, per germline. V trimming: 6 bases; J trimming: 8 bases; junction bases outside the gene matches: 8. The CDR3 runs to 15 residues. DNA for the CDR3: TGTGCCAGCAGTACCGGGACAGGGGGCGTCGATGAGCAGTTCTTC. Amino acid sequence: CASSTGTGGVDEQFF.

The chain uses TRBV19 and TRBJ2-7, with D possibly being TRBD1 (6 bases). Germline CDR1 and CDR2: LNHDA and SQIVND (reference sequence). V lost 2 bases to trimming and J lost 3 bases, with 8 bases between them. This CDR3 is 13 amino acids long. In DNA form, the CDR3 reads TGTGCCAGTAGTATACAGGGGAACTACGAGCAGTACTTC. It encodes CASSIQGNYEQYF.

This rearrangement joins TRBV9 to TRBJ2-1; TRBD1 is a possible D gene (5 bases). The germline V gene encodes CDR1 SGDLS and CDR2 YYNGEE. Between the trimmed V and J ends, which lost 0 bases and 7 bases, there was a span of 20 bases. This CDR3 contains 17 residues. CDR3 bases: TGTGCCAGCAGCGTAGCGGCGCAGGGAAGGGTCAGGAATGAGCAGTTCTTC. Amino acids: CASSVAAQGRVRNEQFF.

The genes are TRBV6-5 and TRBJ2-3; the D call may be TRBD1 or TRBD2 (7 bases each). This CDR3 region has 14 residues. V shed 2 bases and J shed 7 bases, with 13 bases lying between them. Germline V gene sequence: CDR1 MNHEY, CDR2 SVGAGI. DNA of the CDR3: TGTGCCAGCAGTTACGGGCAGGGGGGGTATACGCAGTATTTT. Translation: CASSYGQGGYTQYF.

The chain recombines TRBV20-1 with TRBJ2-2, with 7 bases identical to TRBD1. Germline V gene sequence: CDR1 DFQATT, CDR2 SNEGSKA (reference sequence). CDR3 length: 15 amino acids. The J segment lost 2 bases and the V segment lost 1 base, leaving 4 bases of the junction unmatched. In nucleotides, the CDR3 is TGCAGTGCTAGAGCCCGGACAGGAAACACCGGGGAGCTGTTTTTT. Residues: CSARARTGNTGELFF.

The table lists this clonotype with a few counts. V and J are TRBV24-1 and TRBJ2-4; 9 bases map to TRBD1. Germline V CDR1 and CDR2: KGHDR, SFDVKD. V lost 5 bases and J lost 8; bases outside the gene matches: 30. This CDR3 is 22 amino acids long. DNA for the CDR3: TGTGCCACCAGTGTAGAGGGGGGGCCCCTCCATTATGGACAGGGGAGTATGGACATTCAGTACTTC. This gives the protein CATSVEGGPLHYGQGSMDIQYF.

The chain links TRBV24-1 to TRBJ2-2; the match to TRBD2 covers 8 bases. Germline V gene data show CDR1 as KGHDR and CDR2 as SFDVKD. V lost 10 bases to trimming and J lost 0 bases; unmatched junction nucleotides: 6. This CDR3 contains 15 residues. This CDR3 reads CATSGGGPNTGELFF. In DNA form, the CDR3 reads TGTGCCACTTCCGGGGGGGGGCCGAACACCGGGGAGCTGTTTTTT.

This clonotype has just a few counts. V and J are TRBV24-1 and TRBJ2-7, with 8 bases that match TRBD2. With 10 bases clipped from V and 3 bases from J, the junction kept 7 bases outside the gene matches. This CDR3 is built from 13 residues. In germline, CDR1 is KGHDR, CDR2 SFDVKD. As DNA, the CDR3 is TGTGCCACTCCGGCGGGAGGCAGCTACGAGCAGTACTTC. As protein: CATPAGGSYEQYF.

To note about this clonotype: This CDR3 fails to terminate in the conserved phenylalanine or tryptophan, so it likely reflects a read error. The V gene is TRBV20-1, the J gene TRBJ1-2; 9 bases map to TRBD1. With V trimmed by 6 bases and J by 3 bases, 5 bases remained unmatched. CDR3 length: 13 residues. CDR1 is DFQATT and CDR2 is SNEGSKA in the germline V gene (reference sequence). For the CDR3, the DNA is TGCAGTGCCCGGACAGGGGAAGACTATGGCTACACCCTC. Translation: CSARTGEDYGYTL.

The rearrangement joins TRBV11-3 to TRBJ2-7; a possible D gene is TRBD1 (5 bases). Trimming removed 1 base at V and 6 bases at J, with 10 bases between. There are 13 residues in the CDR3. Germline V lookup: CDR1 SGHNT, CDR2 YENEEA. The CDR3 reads CASSLVGQGEQYF. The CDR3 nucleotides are TGTGCCAGCAGCTTAGTTGGGCAGGGCGAGCAGTACTTC.

CDR3 region: CAWGQGSEKLFF. CDR3 bases: TGTGCCTGGGGACAGGGTTCTGAAAAACTGTTTTTT. The J gene is TRBJ1-4, the V gene TRBV28; 9 nucleotides line up with TRBD1. V was clipped by 11 bases and J by 7 bases; unmatched bases: 5. This CDR3 comprises 12 residues. Germline V gives CDR1 MDHEN, CDR2 SYDVKM.

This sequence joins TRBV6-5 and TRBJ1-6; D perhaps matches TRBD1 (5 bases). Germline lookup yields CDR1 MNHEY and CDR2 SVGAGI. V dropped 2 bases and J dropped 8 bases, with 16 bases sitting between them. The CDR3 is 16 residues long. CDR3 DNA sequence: TGTGCCAGCAGTTACGGGACTCAACTAGTGGATTCACCCCTCCACTTT. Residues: CASSYGTQLVDSPLHF.

The CDR3 DNA reads as TGCAGTGCCCCGACAGGGCTGGATAATTCACCCCTCCACTTT. Its translation is CSAPTGLDNSPLHF. The V gene is TRBV20-1, the J gene TRBJ1-6, with 7 nucleotides matching TRBD1. V lost 6 bases to trimming and J lost 5 bases; unmatched junction nucleotides: 7. CDR1 and CDR2 from the germline V gene are DFQATT and SNEGSKA (reference sequence). This CDR3 comprises 14 residues.

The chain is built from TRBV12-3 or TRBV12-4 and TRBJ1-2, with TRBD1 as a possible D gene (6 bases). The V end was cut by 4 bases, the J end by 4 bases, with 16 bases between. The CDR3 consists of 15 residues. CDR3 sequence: CASSSYGGAGYGYTF. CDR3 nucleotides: TGTGCCAGCAGTTCCTATGGGGGGGCGGGCTATGGCTACACCTTC.